In its sample, the clone carrying this T cell receptor beta chain was seen many times. As yet, its antigen is unknown. The sample comes from a study of molecular identifiers for immune sequencing clone quantification. Study findings and constraints: Barcode-sharing identical TCR molecules could underestimate highly expanded clone sizes.

Naive CD8 T cell sorting was performed on the CD8+CD4-CCR7+CD45RA+ phenotype. This CDR3 region has 15 residues. With 8 bases removed from V and 0 bases from J, the gap between germline ends came to 15 bases. Germline V gene data show CDR1 as SNHLY and CDR2 as FYNNEI. Previously described methods and listed TCR primers were used for bulk TCR libraries. TCRdb re-analysed the PCR reads in MiXCR, keeping a single row per CDR3 protein. The table includes 460,000 or so distinct CDR3 sequences, 20% to 25% detected once. This sequence was found in a human donor in good health. Some libraries in this study had Jurkat cell RNA spiked in. Sequencing was carried out using naive CD8+ T cells from blood, with Jurkat cell RNA spiked in. The subset here: FACS-sorted CD8+CD4-CCR7+CD45RA+ naive T cells. The chain carries TRBV2 and TRBJ2-3, with D possibly being TRBD1 or TRBD2 (5 bases each). The CDR3 DNA is TGTGCCAGCGGGGGAGATACCCTTAGCACAGATACGCAGTATTTT. Protein product: CASGGDTLSTDTQYF. Filled out from reference TRBV2 and TRBJ2-3, the complete variable domain reads EPEVTQTPSHQVTQMGQEVILRCVPISNHLYFYWYRQILGQKVEFLVSFYNNEISEKSEIFDDQFSVERPDGSNFTLKIRSTKLEDSAMYFCASGGDTLSTDTQYFGPGTRLTVL.